Listed below are T cell receptor beta chains from one sample, sequenced in a study of patients and donors after allogeneic stem cell transplantation. TCRdb reprocessed the RT-PCR reads via MiXCR and lists one record per CDR3 protein. This sample has approximately 200,000 distinct CDR3 sequences, with 13% to 15% found just once. Sequencing used blood, either unsorted or a sorted T cell fraction (not recorded which). Receptor source: a human donor who was either an allogeneic HSCT recipient or a stem cell or donor lymphocyte infusion donor (not recorded which). It is not recorded whose cells these are; they may come from a transplant donor. The CDR3 runs from the conserved cysteine through the conserved F or W. Each record gives: J gene, D gene, clone size, V gene, CDR3 protein, CDR3 DNA. A D gene is named only where the DNA matches it firmly. Where a row states a size, it is once, few, many or the class of an expanded clone; other rows omit it.

j_gene: TRBJ2-3
d_gene: .
abundance: few
v_gene: TRBV14
CDR3aa: CASSQPGLRRGTDTQYF
CDR3nt: TGTGCCAGCAGCCAACCGGGACTTCGGCGGGGTACAGATACGCAGTATTTT

j_gene: TRBJ2-3
d_gene: TRBD2
abundance: many
v_gene: TRBV9
CDR3aa: CASSVAAGAKDTQYF
CDR3nt: TGTGCCAGCAGCGTAGCGGCGGGAGCGAAAGATACGCAGTATTTT

j_gene: TRBJ2-1
d_gene: TRBD2
abundance: many
v_gene: TRBV2
CDR3aa: CASSEALPLHRGGGNEQFF
CDR3nt: TGTGCCAGCAGTGAAGCGCTTCCTCTTCATCGGGGGGGCGGCAATGAGCAGTTCTTC

j_gene: TRBJ2-2
d_gene: .
abundance: .
v_gene: TRBV6-1
CDR3aa: CASSVGTNTGELFF
CDR3nt: TGTGCCAGCAGTGTCGGGACAAACACCGGGGAGCTGTTTTTT

j_gene: TRBJ2-3
d_gene: .
abundance: .
v_gene: TRBV5-4
CDR3aa: CASSRDITDTQYF
CDR3nt: TGTGCCAGCAGCAGGGACATTACTGATACGCAGTATTTT

j_gene: TRBJ2-1
d_gene: .
abundance: few
v_gene: TRBV5-4
CDR3aa: CASSLGLADYNEQFF
CDR3nt: TGTGCCAGCAGCTTGGGGCTAGCTGACTACAATGAGCAGTTCTTC

j_gene: TRBJ2-7
d_gene: .
abundance: .
v_gene: TRBV5-4
CDR3aa: CASSLVQGVDEQYF
CDR3nt: TGTGCCAGCAGCTTGGTACAGGGAGTCGACGAGCAGTACTTC

j_gene: TRBJ2-7
d_gene: TRBD1
abundance: .
v_gene: TRBV23-1
CDR3aa: CASSRTRQGGHEQYF
CDR3nt: TGCGCCAGCAGTCGAACCAGACAGGGGGGCCACGAGCAGTACTTC

j_gene: TRBJ1-2
d_gene: TRBD1
abundance: .
v_gene: TRBV9
CDR3aa: CASSPGGQANYGYTF
CDR3nt: TGTGCCAGCAGCCCCGGGGGACAGGCGAACTATGGCTACACCTTC

j_gene: TRBJ2-2
d_gene: .
abundance: .
v_gene: TRBV7-2
CDR3aa: CASSLVAGNTGELFF
CDR3nt: TGTGCCAGCAGCTTAGTGGCAGGAAACACCGGGGAGCTGTTTTTT

j_gene: TRBJ2-1
d_gene: TRBD2
abundance: .
v_gene: TRBV6-2/TRBV6-3
CDR3aa: CASSQTSGGADEQFF
CDR3nt: TGTGCCAGCAGTCAAACTAGCGGGGGGGCCGATGAGCAGTTCTTC

j_gene: TRBJ2-1
d_gene: .
abundance: .
v_gene: TRBV20-1
CDR3aa: CSARLSYNEQFF
CDR3nt: TGCAGTGCTAGGCTCTCCTACAATGAGCAGTTCTTC

j_gene: TRBJ2-5
d_gene: .
abundance: .
v_gene: TRBV5-1
CDR3aa: CASSLNGQETQYF
CDR3nt: TGCGCCAGCAGCTTGAACGGCCAAGAGACCCAGTACTTC

j_gene: TRBJ1-1
d_gene: .
abundance: .
v_gene: TRBV6-1
CDR3aa: CASSRRRNTEAFF
CDR3nt: TGTGCCAGCAGCCGCAGACGGAACACTGAAGCTTTCTTT